The clone carrying this T cell receptor (beta chain) was observed at least ten times. Its antigen is not known. TCRdb reprocessed the RT-PCR reads with MiXCR, giving one entry per CDR3 protein. The sample includes around 490,000 distinct CDR3 sequences, roughly 8.2% of them seen just once. The data are from a study of response to subunit inactivated influenza vaccine. Study results and caveats: Authors suggested each seasonal flu vaccination may recruit only limited numbers of new T cells.

This clonotype was sampled from a man between 45 and 75 years old who received an inactivated influenza vaccine. Sequenced material: PBMCs from blood, taken roughly 24 months after vaccination.

CDR3 DNA sequence: TGTGCCAGCAGCCAAGATCGGGGCCAGAGCTCCTACGAGCAGTACTTC. Translated, it gives CASSQDRGQSSYEQYF. The V gene is TRBV3-1, the J gene TRBJ2-7; perhaps D is TRBD1 or TRBD2 (5 bases each). Germline V lookup: CDR1 LGHDT, CDR2 YNNKEL (reference sequence). This CDR3 comprises 16 residues. The V end lost 0 bases, the J end lost 0 bases, and 12 bases lay between the germline ends.